There are a few counts of the clone carrying this TCR beta chain. What it binds is unknown. This sample was taken from a study of beta chain features in type 1 diabetes. Overall study: Patients did not differ from healthy donors in age, gender or cell yield.

Points from the study as a whole: Patients' naive, central memory and Treg TCRB repertoires seemed closer to one another than those of healthy donors. The study found moderately but significantly shorter TCRB CDR3s in all four CD4+ subsets of Type 1 diabetes patients.

One heparinised draw of blood, averaging roughly 120 mL, came from each donor. Sequenced material consisted of expressed TCRB transcripts (all of the isolated RNA was reverse transcribed). Clones were read by immunoSEQ multiplex PCR, and TCRdb kept only the in-frame ones, dropping some. In the table there are 200,000 to 250,000 clones, more than 15% of which are singletons. Sequencing was carried out using naive CD4+ T cells from blood. This receptor was identified in a man younger than 45 with type 1 diabetes.

CDR3 bases: TGTGCCATCAACCCGGGACAGGGGAACAATGAGCAGTTCTTC. Protein sequence: CAINPGQGNNEQFF. J is TRBJ2-1 and V is TRBV10-3; 10 positions match TRBD1. The germline gives CDR1 ENHRY, CDR2 SYGVKD. Trimming cost V 7 bases and J 5 bases; bases outside gene matches: 5. The CDR3 is made up of 14 amino acids.